The entry that follows covers one T cell receptor beta chain sequence. CD45RO-negative CD8 cells positively selected for CCR7 made up the naive population, which excluded terminally differentiated effector memory CD45RA+ cells. This entry comes from a study of shared clonotypes between healthy human individuals. There are 18 residues in the CDR3. Profiled with immunoSEQ multiplex PCR; TCRdb holds only in-frame clones, not every one. The sample has around 2,000,000 clones, about 94% seen once; the top ten hold about 1.1%. This receptor was obtained from a man aged 18-30 years in good health. Material: naive CD8+ T cells sorted from blood. V and J are TRBV21-1 and TRBJ1-5. TRBV21-1 is reported as a pseudogene. The CDR3: CASSKYPGTGGSNQPQHF. The CDR3 DNA follows: TGTGCCAGCAGCAAATACCCGGGGACGGGAGGGAGCAATCAGCCCCAGCATTTT.